One sample yielded the 23 T cell receptor beta chains listed below, sequenced in a study of T cell responses to AZD1222 COVID-19 vaccine. Produced via immunoSEQ multiplex PCR; TCRdb's table is partial and in-frame only. The sample lists some 120,000 clones, around 84% occurring once. This specimen consisted of peripheral blood, obtained on day 0 of AZD1222 vaccination. These receptors were obtained from an adult in good health.

The chain combines TRBV24-1 with TRBJ2-5; D may be TRBD1 (6 bases). Germline lookup yields CDR1 KGHDR and CDR2 SFDVKD. V was pared by 3 bases and J by 4 bases, with 14 bases between. The CDR3 runs to 15 residues. In DNA form, the CDR3 reads TGTGCCACCAGTGATAGCCCCAGGGGAATAGAGACCCAGTACTTC. Translation: CATSDSPRGIETQYF.

With respect to this clone: One end of the junction varies from germline; a read error may be responsible. Other DNA sequences in the sample encode the same CDR3. The chain uses TRBV19 and TRBJ1-2; D perhaps matches TRBD1 (5 bases). The germline V gene encodes CDR1 LNHDA and CDR2 SQIVND (reference sequence). This CDR3 is 17 amino acids long. This chain's CDR3 is CASRTRDAALDVLGYTF. The CDR3 DNA reads as TGCGCCAGTAGAACACGGGACGCCGCCCTGGATGTATTGGGCTACACCTTC.

The chain combines TRBV5-4 with TRBJ1-2, with TRBD1 matching over 7 bases. This CDR3 has 12 amino acids. CDR1 is SGHNT, CDR2 YYREEE, per germline (reference sequence). V was pared by 3 bases and J by 6 bases, with 2 bases of the junction left unmatched. The CDR3 here is CASSSTGDGYTF. The DNA for the CDR3 is TGTGCCAGCAGCTCAACAGGGGATGGCTACACCTTC.

This chain joins TRBV7-3 and TRBJ1-1, with D maybe TRBD1 (6 bases). In germline, CDR1 is SGHTA, CDR2 FQGTGA. The CDR3 length is 14 residues. V lost 2 bases to trimming and J lost 5 bases, with 12 bases between them. CDR3 sequence reads: CASSLRGQGTEAFF. CDR3 DNA: TGTGCCAGCAGCTTACGGGGGCAGGGGACTGAAGCTTTCTTT. Full variable domain (missing parts from reference TRBV7-3 and TRBJ1-1): GAGVSQTPSNKVTEKGKYVELRCDPISGHTALYWYRQSLGQGPEFLIYFQGTGAADDSGLPNDRFFAVRPEGSVSTLKIQRTERGDSAVYLCASSLRGQGTEAFFGQGTRLTVV.

The rearrangement links TRBV27 to TRBJ1-2; the D is unclear. This CDR3 comprises 13 residues. V shed 5 bases and J shed 1 base, with 8 bases lying between them. Per germline, CDR1 MNHEY and CDR2 SMNVEV (reference sequence). The CDR3 loop is CASSLGFNYGYTF. DNA for the CDR3: TGTGCCAGCAGTCTGGGGTTTAACTATGGCTACACCTTC.

The genes are TRBV19 and TRBJ2-5, with D perhaps assigned TRBD1 or TRBD2 (6 bases each). Per the germline V gene, CDR1 is LNHDA and CDR2 is SQIVND (reference sequence). This CDR3 is built from 15 residues. V lost 3 bases to trimming and J lost 0 bases, with 11 bases between them. DNA of the CDR3: TGTGCCAGTAGTATGGGAGGACAGTACCAAGAGACCCAGTACTTC. This encodes CASSMGGQYQETQYF.

The V gene is TRBV5-8, the J gene TRBJ2-7; TRBD2 aligns across 9 bases. In germline, CDR1 is SGHTS, CDR2 YDEGEE. This CDR3 comprises 16 residues. Trimming removed 6 bases from V and 6 bases from J; junction bases left unmatched: 16. CDR3 nucleotides: TGTGCCAGCACCCCTAACGGGGTTAGCGGGAGAGGCGAGCAGTACTTC. Amino acid sequence: CASTPNGVSGRGEQYF.

Many counts were recorded for this clone. This rearrangement joins TRBV2 to TRBJ2-7, with D perhaps TRBD1 (5 bases). Germline loops: CDR1 SNHLY, CDR2 FYNNEI. This CDR3 comprises 16 residues. V was shortened by 7 bases and J by 0 bases, with 19 bases between the two germline ends. The CDR3 reads CASTPILDRFSYEQYF. CDR3 in DNA: TGTGCCAGCACCCCCATATTAGACAGATTCTCCTACGAGCAGTACTTC.

The chain recombines TRBV27 with TRBJ1-5, with no clear D. The CDR3 is made up of 14 amino acids. Germline V gene data show CDR1 as MNHEY and CDR2 as SMNVEV (reference sequence). V was shortened by 3 bases and J by 0 bases, with 6 bases between the two germline ends. As DNA, the CDR3 is TGTGCCAGCAGTTTGGCAAATAGCAATCAGCCCCAGCATTTT. Translating it yields CASSLANSNQPQHF.

The rearrangement links TRBV28 to TRBJ2-1, with 8 bases matching TRBD2. Germline CDR1 is MDHEN and CDR2 is SYDVKM. The CDR3 loop spans 16 amino acids. V was clipped by 4 bases and J by 7 bases; unmatched bases: 12. The CDR3 here is CASSSPIAGTRNEQFF. DNA of the CDR3: TGTGCCAGCAGTTCACCGATAGCGGGAACGCGGAATGAGCAGTTCTTC.

This chain uses TRBV9 with TRBJ2-1; D gene uncertain. The CDR3 contains 13 residues. Germline lookup yields CDR1 SGDLS and CDR2 YYNGEE. Trimming took 5 bases from V and 3 from J, leaving 9 bases between them. DNA of the CDR3: TGTGCCAGCAGTGCATATGGCTACAATGAGCAGTTCTTC. This encodes CASSAYGYNEQFF.

This clone was found once. The V and J genes are TRBV28 and TRBJ1-2; the D gene is possibly TRBD1 (5 bases). V lost 6 bases and J 4 bases, leaving 12 bases between the germline ends. The CDR3 runs to 13 residues. Germline assignment: CDR1 MDHEN and CDR2 SYDVKM. CDR3 in DNA: TGTGCCAGCAGCCGGGACCGCTCCTATGGCTACACCTTC. Encoded protein: CASSRDRSYGYTF.

The chain combines TRBV5-1 with TRBJ2-1, with 12 bases lining up with TRBD2. V dropped 7 bases and J dropped 6; count of bases not matched to a gene: 5. The CDR3 has 14 amino acids. CDR1 is SGHRS and CDR2 is YFSETQ in the germline V gene. The CDR3 DNA follows: TGCGCCAGCGCATCTAGCGGGAGGGTCAATGAGCAGTTCTTC. Translated: CASASSGRVNEQFF.

The CDR3 spells CASSQDRNAGQVSGNTIYF. The CDR3 region has the DNA TGCGCCAGCAGCCAAGATCGAAACGCGGGACAGGTCTCTGGAAACACCATATATTTT. The chain uses TRBV4-1 and TRBJ1-3; TRBD1 aligns across 8 bases. The CDR3 covers 19 residues. The germline V gene encodes CDR1 MGHRA and CDR2 YSYEKL. V shed 0 bases, J shed 0 bases, and the junction held 10 bases outside the gene matches.

The chain joins TRBV7-8 to TRBJ1-1, with TRBD1 as a possible D gene (5 bases). Trimming stripped 3 bases from V and 5 bases from J, with 16 bases between. Germline V lookup: CDR1 SGHVS, CDR2 FQNEAQ. The CDR3 runs to 15 residues. The CDR3 nucleotides read TGTGCCAGCAGCTTGATCGGCAGATGGGGGACTGAAGCTTTCTTT. Amino acids: CASSLIGRWGTEAFF.

V and J are TRBV12-3 or TRBV12-4 and TRBJ2-2; D is perhaps TRBD1 (7 bases). Trimming shortened V by 8 bases and J by 4 bases, and 8 bases separated the two germline ends. The CDR3 length is 12 residues. The CDR3 DNA follows: TGTGCCAGCCAGGGGGGCACCGGGGAGCTGTTTTTT. Its protein is CASQGGTGELFF.

The CDR3 DNA is TGTGCCAGCAGCCCAGGAGGGACAAAGGAGGAGCAGTACTTC. It codes for CASSPGGTKEEQYF. This chain uses TRBV28 with TRBJ2-7; D is tentatively TRBD1 or TRBD2 (6 bases each). The CDR3 spans 14 residues. V lost 6 bases, J lost 7 bases, and 19 bases lay in between. Germline V CDR1 and CDR2: MDHEN, SYDVKM.

The chain is built from TRBV4-1 and TRBJ1-6, with D possibly matching TRBD1 (5 bases). The V gene's germline CDR1 is MGHRA and CDR2 YSYEKL. The CDR3 sequence is 18 residues long. V lost 4 bases and J lost 7, with 23 bases in between. The CDR3 is CASSRSTGLLGPNSPLHF. CDR3 bases: TGCGCCAGCAGCCGATCGACGGGACTCCTAGGACCAAATTCACCCCTCCACTTT.

The V and J genes are TRBV6-6 and TRBJ1-2; a possible D gene is TRBD1 (5 bases). The CDR3 runs 15 residues. CDR1 is MNHNY, CDR2 SVGAGI, per germline (reference sequence). V dropped 7 bases and J dropped 4 bases, with 19 bases sitting between them. Here the CDR3 reads CASTNPAGAGYGYTF. The DNA for the CDR3 is TGTGCCAGCACCAACCCGGCCGGGGCAGGCTATGGCTACACCTTC.

This rearrangement joins TRBV3-1 (or the pseudogene TRBV3-2) to TRBJ2-1; 7 nucleotides agree with TRBD2. The ends lost 0 bases at V and 9 bases at J; junction bases unmatched: 8. Germline V gene lookup returns CDR1 LGHDT and CDR2 YNNKEL (reference sequence). CDR3 size: 15 residues. In DNA, the CDR3 is TGTGCCAGCAGCCAAGATGTGGGAGGGTTGGCTGAGCAGTTCTTC. It is translated as CASSQDVGGLAEQFF.

J is TRBJ2-2 and V is TRBV19; D gene unclear. Trimming pared 5 bases from V and 0 bases from J, leaving 7 bases between. CDR1 LNHDA and CDR2 SQIVND come from the germline V gene (reference sequence). CDR3 size: 14 residues. The CDR3 here is CASSANTNTGELFF. The CDR3 DNA is TGTGCCAGTAGTGCAAACACGAACACCGGGGAGCTGTTTTTT. The full variable domain, its missing parts supplied by reference TRBV19 and TRBJ2-2, is DGGITQSPKYLFRKEGQNVTLSCEQNLNHDAMYWYRQDPGQGLRLIYYSQIVNDFQKGDIAEGYSVSREKKESFPLTVTSAQKNPTAFYLCASSANTNTGELFFGEGSRLTVL.

J is TRBJ2-1 and V is TRBV5-1; the D gene is possibly TRBD2 (6 bases). The germline V gene encodes CDR1 SGHRS and CDR2 YFSETQ. The CDR3 sequence is 16 residues long. V lost 4 bases, J lost 6 bases, and 20 bases lay in between. Here the CDR3 reads CASSPTVRGASNEQFF. DNA for the CDR3: TGCGCCAGCAGCCCGACGGTTCGCGGGGCTTCCAATGAGCAGTTCTTC.

The rearrangement uses TRBV29-1 and TRBJ2-2; D is ambiguous. V was pared by 5 bases and J by 4 bases, with 8 bases between. The CDR3 is 12 residues long. CDR1 SQVTM and CDR2 ANQGSEA come from the germline V gene. The CDR3 spells CSVYLPTGELFF. The CDR3 DNA reads as TGCAGCGTTTATTTACCCACCGGGGAGCTGTTTTTT.